Following are 19 T cell receptor beta chains from one sample sequenced in a study of cytomegalovirus exposure and HLA in healthy donors. PCR was performed using 60 Vbeta and 13 Jbeta primers. The assay was immunoSEQ multiplex PCR, and TCRdb's table has in-frame clones only and misses some. The repertoire holds roughly 15,000 clones, over 55% seen once, with under 20% in the top ten. Sequencing input: PBMCs. Every receptor here comes from a woman aged 50 to 60 in good health and CMV-seropositive.

V gene TRBV7-8 combines with J gene TRBJ2-7, with 13 bases lining up with TRBD2. V gave up 5 bases and J gave up 4 bases; unmatched junction bases: 5. CDR1 is SGHVS and CDR2 is FQNEAQ in the germline V gene. This CDR3 comprises 15 residues. CDR3 in DNA: TGTGCCAGCAGCCCACTAGCGGGAGGGGAGTACGAGCAGTACTTC. It yields the protein CASSPLAGGEYEQYF.

The sample holds a few counts of this clone. The rearrangement joins TRBV10-3 to TRBJ1-5; 9 bases agree with TRBD1. The CDR3 consists of 15 residues. Germline V gives CDR1 ENHRY, CDR2 SYGVKD. Trimming took 0 bases from V and 5 from J; bases not matched to a gene: 2. The CDR3 region has the DNA TGTGCCATCAGTGAGTCGGGACAGGGATATCAGCCCCAGCATTTT. Its protein product is CAISESGQGYQPQHF.

J is TRBJ2-2 and V is TRBV9; no clear D gene. The ends were cut back, 4 bases at V and 1 base at J, with 8 bases in the middle. This CDR3 has 14 amino acids. CDR1 and CDR2 (germline): SGDLS, YYNGEE. This chain's CDR3 is CASSPLMNTGELFF. The CDR3 DNA reads as TGTGCCAGCAGCCCACTAATGAACACCGGGGAGCTGTTTTTT.

For the CDR3, the DNA is TGTGCCTGGAGTGTATCTGGGGGTTGGGGGCGCCGGAACACTGAAGCTTTCTTT. It yields the protein CAWSVSGGWGRRNTEAFF. This chain connects TRBV30 to TRBJ1-1, with D perhaps TRBD1 (6 bases). The CDR3 consists of 18 residues. V gave up 0 bases and J gave up 1 base, with 21 bases separating them. In germline, CDR1 is GTSNPN, CDR2 SVGIG (reference sequence).

By proportion, this clone is medium-sized (0.01 to 0.1%). V usage is TRBV28 and J usage is TRBJ2-3; 10 nucleotides line up with TRBD2. CDR3 length: 17 amino acids. Germline trimming cut 4 bases from V and 0 bases from J; bases unmatched to any gene: 7. Germline lookup yields CDR1 MDHEN and CDR2 SYDVKM. Here the CDR3 reads CASSSIETSGSTDTQYF. As DNA, the CDR3 is TGTGCCAGCAGTTCGATCGAGACTAGCGGGAGCACAGATACGCAGTATTTT.

This sequence joins TRBV7-2 and TRBJ2-7; D remains unclear. The CDR3 has 13 amino acids. Germline-derived CDR1 and CDR2 are SGHTA and FQGNSA. Trimming left V 4 bases short and J 7 bases short, with 14 bases between. The CDR3 nucleotides are TGTGCCAGCAGCTACATTTCCCCTTGGGAGCAGTACTTC. Translating it yields CASSYISPWEQYF.

The V call is TRBV7-6, the J call TRBJ1-2; TRBD1 matches at 9 bases. This CDR3 has 14 residues. Germline V gene lookup returns CDR1 SGHVS and CDR2 FNYEAQ. V trimming: 1 base; J trimming: 6 bases; junction bases outside the gene matches: 3. CDR3 amino acids: CASSLGTGGDGYTF. CDR3 in DNA: TGTGCCAGCAGCTTAGGCACAGGGGGCGATGGCTACACCTTC.

V usage is TRBV4-3 and J usage is TRBJ1-1; D remains unclear. Per the germline V gene, CDR1 is LGHNA and CDR2 is YSLEER. There are 12 residues in the CDR3. Deletions cut 1 base from V and 8 bases from J, with 8 bases between. CDR3 sequence reads: CASSQAEGEAFF. CDR3 nucleotides: TGCGCCAGCAGCCAAGCGGAGGGCGAAGCTTTCTTT.

The chain links TRBV7-2 to TRBJ1-5, with TRBD1 as a possible D gene (6 bases). CDR3 length equals 12 residues. Trimming stripped 5 bases from V and 4 bases from J, with 6 bases between. The germline CDR1 and CDR2 sequences are SGHTA and FQGNSA. For the CDR3, the DNA is TGTGCCAGCAGCCAGGGGAATCAGCCCCAGCATTTT. Translation: CASSQGNQPQHF.

The chain is built from TRBV29-1 and TRBJ2-1; D might be TRBD2 (6 bases). The germline V gene encodes CDR1 SQVTM and CDR2 ANQGSEA. The V end was cut by 6 bases, the J end by 7 bases, with 13 bases between. This CDR3 has 12 amino acids. The CDR3 spells CSVRLDQNEQFF. As DNA, the CDR3 is TGCAGCGTCCGACTAGACCAAAATGAGCAGTTCTTC.

The chain links TRBV30 to TRBJ2-5; D is ambiguous. Germline CDR1 is GTSNPN and CDR2 is SVGIG (reference sequence). The CDR3 length is 12 residues. Trimming removed 2 bases from V and 5 bases from J, with 9 bases in between. The CDR3 region has the DNA TGTGCCTGGAGTATCCAGAGGGAGACCCAGTACTTC. Its translation: CAWSIQRETQYF.

This clone is medium-sized in the sample. A read error is likely here: a far larger clone is one base away. The chain couples TRBV6-1 to TRBJ2-3; 10 bases are a match to TRBD1. Germline V gene sequence: CDR1 MNHNS, CDR2 SASEGT. Unmatched junction bases numbered 20, after V lost 4 bases and J lost 7 bases. The CDR3 is made up of 19 amino acids. CDR3 nucleotide sequence: TGTGCCAGCAGTGCCTCTGTAGGGGACAGGGGACCAAACGGGTATACGCAGTATTTT. It translates to CASSASVGDRGPNGYTQYF.

The chain is built from TRBV4-3 and TRBJ2-4, with D unclear. Germline V gene data show CDR1 as LGHNA and CDR2 as YSLEER. This CDR3 has 15 residues. The ends were cut back, 2 bases at V and 7 bases at J, with 15 bases in the middle. In DNA form, the CDR3 reads TGCGCCAGCAGCCAACGGAGCCTCGGCCCGAACATTCAGTACTTC. Amino acid sequence: CASSQRSLGPNIQYF.

The sample holds a few counts of this clone. The chain employs TRBV4-1 and TRBJ2-6; 10 bases align to TRBD2. The CDR3 loop spans 19 amino acids. The ends lost 1 base at V and 0 bases at J; junction bases unmatched: 6. Germline CDR1 and CDR2: MGHRA and YSYEKL. CDR3 sequence: CASSQVGLADLSGANVLTF. DNA for the CDR3: TGCGCCAGCAGCCAAGTAGGACTAGCGGACCTCTCTGGGGCCAACGTCCTGACTTTC.

This chain joins TRBV16 and TRBJ1-1, with TRBD1 as a possible D gene (5 bases). CDR3 length equals 13 residues. V was shortened by 0 bases and J by 3 bases, with 5 bases between the two germline ends. Germline-derived CDR1 and CDR2 are KGHSY and FQNENV. CDR3 coding DNA: TGTGCCAGCAGCCAATCAGGGGACACTGAAGCTTTCTTT. Translating it yields CASSQSGDTEAFF. The whole variable domain, filled in from reference TRBV16 and TRBJ1-1, reads GEEVAQTPKHLVRGEGQKAKLYCAPIKGHSYVFWYQQVLKNEFKFLISFQNENVFDETGMPKERFSAKCLPNSPCSLEIQATKLEDSAVYFCASSQSGDTEAFFGQGTRLTVV.

The chain recombines TRBV4-2 with TRBJ2-3; D gene ambiguous. This CDR3 is built from 16 residues. V lost 4 bases, J lost 0 bases, and 14 bases lay in between. The germline gives CDR1 LGHNA, CDR2 YNFKEQ. CDR3: CASSRVAAFSTDTQYF. The DNA of the CDR3 is TGTGCCAGCAGCCGCGTTGCAGCGTTCAGCACAGATACGCAGTATTTT.

The V call is TRBV11-2, the J call TRBJ1-4; the D gene is possibly TRBD1 (5 bases). This CDR3 has 15 amino acids. Trimming left V 8 bases short and J 0 bases short, with 13 bases between. Germline lookup yields CDR1 SGHAT and CDR2 FQNNGV. CDR3 nucleotide sequence: TGTGCCAGCTCAATAACAGGAACAACTAATGAAAAACTGTTTTTT. This translates into CASSITGTTNEKLFF.

The rearrangement links TRBV30 to TRBJ2-5; D gene uncertain. The length of the CDR3 is 10 residues. The germline V and J ends were trimmed by 2 bases and 4 bases, with 2 bases remaining between them. The germline gives CDR1 GTSNPN, CDR2 SVGIG (reference sequence). The CDR3 DNA reads TGTGCCTGGAGTCGAGAGACCCAGTACTTC. It translates to CAWSRETQYF.

Details on this clone: A read error is possible here, since a much larger clone lies one base away. Additional DNA sequences in this sample encode the identical CDR3. The chain joins TRBV6-5 to TRBJ1-5; D not certain. Germline CDR1 is MNHEY and CDR2 is SVGAGI. The length of the CDR3 is 13 residues. With 9 bases removed from V and 9 bases from J, the gap between germline ends came to 18 bases. CDR3 region: CASSLDPRGPQHF. As DNA, the CDR3 is TGTGCCAGTAGCCTCGACCCGAGAGGGCCCCAGCATTTT.